This TCR beta chain originates from a study of Ad26.COV2.S vaccination and SARS-CoV-2 variants. Study-wide context: Sample donor was a member of the COV1001 Ad26.COV2.S trial arm. Ad26.COV2.S shots went into the muscle once or twice, 56 days apart. General study points: Possibly, TCR breadth and depth analyses underestimated total T cell responses. Measurement of non-spike TCR breadth gave similar results in vaccine and placebo recipients.

In the case of this clone: The target antigen is unknown.

Method: immunoSEQ multiplex PCR; TCRdb's copy keeps in-frame clones and lacks some. The top ten hold 1.5% to 2% of the sample, which has about 460,000 clones, roughly nine tenths seen once. As to treatment: approximately 18 received Ad26.COV2.S at low or high dose, single or two shots; 5 received placebo; per-sample allocation not given. Each sample was drawn 63 days after the first injection (of vaccine or placebo). This receptor was obtained from a person between 18 and 65 years old who received the Ad26.COV2.S COVID-19 vaccine or a placebo. Sample: peripheral blood, taken in a trial of Ad26.COV2.S vaccine versus placebo.

DNA of the CDR3: TGTGCCAGCAGCCACCCTGCCACTAGCGGCGAGCAGTACTTC. Protein sequence: CASSHPATSGEQYF. The chain recombines TRBV4-2 with TRBJ2-7, with 8 bases lining up with TRBD2. Germline V gene data show CDR1 as LGHNA and CDR2 as YNFKEQ. This CDR3 has 14 amino acids. V was pared by 3 bases and J by 6 bases, with 7 bases of the junction left unmatched.